Here is one T cell receptor (beta chain) with its context. The data were taken from a study of blood T cell repertoires in COVID-19. As for the study in general: The United States, Italy and Spain supplied acute and convalescent COVID-19 samples. PBMCs, B-cell-depleted T cells, or T cells were the source of the cDNA or gDNA that made up the material.

Participant-reported clinical history was the basis for cohort assignment. Looked up from germline, CDR1 is SEHNR and CDR2 is FQNEAQ (reference sequence). The CDR3 loop spans 13 amino acids. V dropped 5 bases and J dropped 6 bases, with 13 bases sitting between them. In the original workflow: For nucleated cells, counts were estimated from reference gene primer amplification. Only in-frame clones appear in the TCRdb table, and some are missing; sequencing was by immunoSEQ multiplex PCR. V and J calls and clone size are given by that table; D and trimming were obtained from the DNA. Of 130,000 to 150,000 clones in the sample, 84% were seen once.

The chain employs TRBV7-9 and TRBJ1-2; D perhaps matches TRBD1 (6 bases). The clonotype comes from a middle-aged man with acute COVID-19. The sample consisted of PBMCs or T cells enriched from blood (not recorded which). The DNA for the CDR3 is TGTGCCAGCAGCCTAACACAGGGAGATGGCTACACCTTC. It translates to CASSLTQGDGYTF.